This T cell receptor beta chain was recovered during a study of cytomegalovirus exposure and HLA in healthy donors. Study-wide results and caveats: For presence/absence analyses, sequencing depth was assumed to be roughly uniform across donors.

PCR employed 60 Vbeta and 13 Jbeta primers. Sequencing used immunoSEQ multiplex PCR; TCRdb keeps in-frame clones, though not all of them. The table has a few hundred thousand clones, around four fifths seen once. The donors were healthy bone marrow donors. With regard to this clone: Its cognate antigen is unknown.

Germline loops: CDR1 SGHRS, CDR2 YFSETQ. With 0 bases clipped from V and 2 bases from J, the junction kept 7 bases outside the gene matches. The CDR3 has 16 amino acids. The chain has TRBV5-1 and TRBJ2-7, with TRBD2 matching 8 bases. The sequence derives from a woman in her 40s in good health and CMV-seropositive. Specimen: PBMCs. As DNA, the CDR3 is TGCGCCAGCAGCTTGGATTCAGGACTAGCAGCCTACGAGCAGTACTTC. Translated: CASSLDSGLAAYEQYF.